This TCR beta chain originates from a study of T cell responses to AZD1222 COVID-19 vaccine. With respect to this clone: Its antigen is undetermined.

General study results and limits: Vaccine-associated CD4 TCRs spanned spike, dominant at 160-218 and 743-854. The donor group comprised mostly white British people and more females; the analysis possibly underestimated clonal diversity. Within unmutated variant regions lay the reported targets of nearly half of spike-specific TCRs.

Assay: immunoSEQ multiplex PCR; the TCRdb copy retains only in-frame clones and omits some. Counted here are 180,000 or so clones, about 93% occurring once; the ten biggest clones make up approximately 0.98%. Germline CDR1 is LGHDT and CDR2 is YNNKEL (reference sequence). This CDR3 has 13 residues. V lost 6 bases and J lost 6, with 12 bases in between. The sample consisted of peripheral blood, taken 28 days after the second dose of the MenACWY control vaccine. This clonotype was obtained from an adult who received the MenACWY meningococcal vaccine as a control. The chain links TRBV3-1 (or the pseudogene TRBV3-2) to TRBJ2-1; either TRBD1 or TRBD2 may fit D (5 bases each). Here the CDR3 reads CASSRTGGNEQFF. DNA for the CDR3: TGTGCCAGCAGTCGGACTGGGGGCAATGAGCAGTTCTTC.